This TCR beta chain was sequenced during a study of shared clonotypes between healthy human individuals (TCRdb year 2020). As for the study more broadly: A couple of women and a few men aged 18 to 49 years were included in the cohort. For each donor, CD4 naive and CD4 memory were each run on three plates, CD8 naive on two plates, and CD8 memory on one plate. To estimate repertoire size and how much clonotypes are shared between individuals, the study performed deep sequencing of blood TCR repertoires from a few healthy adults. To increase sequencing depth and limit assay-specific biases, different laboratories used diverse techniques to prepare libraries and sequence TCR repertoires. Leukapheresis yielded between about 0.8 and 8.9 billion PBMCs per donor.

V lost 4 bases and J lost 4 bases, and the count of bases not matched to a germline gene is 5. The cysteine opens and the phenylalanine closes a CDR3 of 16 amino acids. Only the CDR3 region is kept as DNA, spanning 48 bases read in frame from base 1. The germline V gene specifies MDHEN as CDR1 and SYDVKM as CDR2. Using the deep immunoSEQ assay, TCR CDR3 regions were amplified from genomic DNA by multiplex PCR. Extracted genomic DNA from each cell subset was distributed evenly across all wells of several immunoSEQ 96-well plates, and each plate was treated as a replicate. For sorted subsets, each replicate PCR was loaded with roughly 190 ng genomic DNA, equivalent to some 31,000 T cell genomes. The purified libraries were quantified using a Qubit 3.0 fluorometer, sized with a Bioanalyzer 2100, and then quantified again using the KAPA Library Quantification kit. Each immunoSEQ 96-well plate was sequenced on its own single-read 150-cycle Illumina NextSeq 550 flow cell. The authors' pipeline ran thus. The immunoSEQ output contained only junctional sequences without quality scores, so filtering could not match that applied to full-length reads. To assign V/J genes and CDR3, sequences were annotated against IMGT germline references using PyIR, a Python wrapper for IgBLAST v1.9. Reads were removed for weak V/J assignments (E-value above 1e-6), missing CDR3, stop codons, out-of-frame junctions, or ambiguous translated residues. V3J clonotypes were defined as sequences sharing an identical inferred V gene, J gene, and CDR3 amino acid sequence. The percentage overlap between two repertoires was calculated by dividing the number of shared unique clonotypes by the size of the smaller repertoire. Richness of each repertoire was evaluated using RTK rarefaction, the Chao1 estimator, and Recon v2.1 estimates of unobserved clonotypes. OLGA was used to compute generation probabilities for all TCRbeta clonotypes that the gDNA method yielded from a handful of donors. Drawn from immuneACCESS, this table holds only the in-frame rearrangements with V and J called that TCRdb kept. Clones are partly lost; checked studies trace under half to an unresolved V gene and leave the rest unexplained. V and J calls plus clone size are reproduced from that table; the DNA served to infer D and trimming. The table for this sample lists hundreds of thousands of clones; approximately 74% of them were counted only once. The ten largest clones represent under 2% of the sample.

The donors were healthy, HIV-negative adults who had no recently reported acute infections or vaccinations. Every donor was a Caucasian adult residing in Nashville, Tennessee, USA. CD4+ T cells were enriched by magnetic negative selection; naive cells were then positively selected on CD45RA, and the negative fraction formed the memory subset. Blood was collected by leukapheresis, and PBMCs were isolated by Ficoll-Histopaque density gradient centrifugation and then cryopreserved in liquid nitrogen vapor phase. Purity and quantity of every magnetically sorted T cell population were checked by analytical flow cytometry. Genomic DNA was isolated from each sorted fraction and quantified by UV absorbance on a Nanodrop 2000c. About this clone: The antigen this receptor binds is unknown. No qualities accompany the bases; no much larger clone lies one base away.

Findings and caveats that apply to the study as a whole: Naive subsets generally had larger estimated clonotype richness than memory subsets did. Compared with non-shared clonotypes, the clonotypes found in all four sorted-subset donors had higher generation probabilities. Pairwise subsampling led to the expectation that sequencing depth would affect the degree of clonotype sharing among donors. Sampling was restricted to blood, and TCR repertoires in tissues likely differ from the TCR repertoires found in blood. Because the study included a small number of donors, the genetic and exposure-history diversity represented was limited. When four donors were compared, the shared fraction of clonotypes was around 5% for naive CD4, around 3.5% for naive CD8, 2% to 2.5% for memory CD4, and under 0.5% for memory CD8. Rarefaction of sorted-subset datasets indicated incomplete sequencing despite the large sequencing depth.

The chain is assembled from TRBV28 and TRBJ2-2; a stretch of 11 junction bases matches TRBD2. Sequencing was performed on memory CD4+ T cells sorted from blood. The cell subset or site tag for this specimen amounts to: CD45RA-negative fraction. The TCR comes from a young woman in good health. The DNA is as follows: TGTGCCAGCAGTTCCCGACTAGCGGGGATCACCGGGGAGCTGTTTTTT. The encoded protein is CASSSRLAGITGELFF.